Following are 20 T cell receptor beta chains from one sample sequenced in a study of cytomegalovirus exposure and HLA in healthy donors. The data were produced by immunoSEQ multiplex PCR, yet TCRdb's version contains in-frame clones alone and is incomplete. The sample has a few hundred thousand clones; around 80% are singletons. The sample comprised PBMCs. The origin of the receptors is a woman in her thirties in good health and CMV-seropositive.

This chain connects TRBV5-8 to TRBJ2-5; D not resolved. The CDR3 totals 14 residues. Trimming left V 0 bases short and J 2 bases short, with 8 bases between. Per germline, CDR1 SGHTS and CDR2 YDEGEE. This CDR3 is CASSLGQLQETQYF. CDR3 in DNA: TGTGCCAGCAGCTTGGGTCAGCTACAAGAGACCCAGTACTTC.

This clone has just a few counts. CDR3 coding DNA: TGCGCCAGCAGCTTGGGACAGGGGGCGAGAGGAGGCTACACCTTC. It codes for CASSLGQGARGGYTF. The chain couples TRBV5-1 to TRBJ1-2, with TRBD1 matching 10 bases. The CDR3 is made up of 15 amino acids. V lost 0 bases and J lost 8; bases outside the gene matches: 7. Germline loops: CDR1 SGHRS, CDR2 YFSETQ.

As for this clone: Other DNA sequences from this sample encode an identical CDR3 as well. CDR3 sequence reads: CSVGGSSYEQYF. The CDR3, as DNA: TGCAGCGTTGGTGGGAGCTCCTACGAGCAGTACTTC. The J gene is TRBJ2-7, the V gene TRBV29-1; D is possibly TRBD2 (5 bases). Germline values: CDR1 SQVTM, CDR2 ANQGSEA. The CDR3 totals 12 residues. Trimming took off 4 bases at V and 0 bases at J, with 7 bases between the two ends.

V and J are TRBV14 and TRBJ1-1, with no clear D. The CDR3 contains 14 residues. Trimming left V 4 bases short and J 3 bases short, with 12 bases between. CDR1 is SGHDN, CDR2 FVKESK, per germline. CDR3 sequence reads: CASSLYKSDTEAFF. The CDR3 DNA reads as TGTGCCAGCAGCCTTTACAAGAGTGACACTGAAGCTTTCTTT.

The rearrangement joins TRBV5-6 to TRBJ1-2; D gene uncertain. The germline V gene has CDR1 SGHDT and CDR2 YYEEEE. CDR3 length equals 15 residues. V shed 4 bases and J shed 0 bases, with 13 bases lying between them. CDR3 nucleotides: TGTGCCAGCAGCGTCTCAGAATTAGCTAACTATGGCTACACCTTC. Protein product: CASSVSELANYGYTF.

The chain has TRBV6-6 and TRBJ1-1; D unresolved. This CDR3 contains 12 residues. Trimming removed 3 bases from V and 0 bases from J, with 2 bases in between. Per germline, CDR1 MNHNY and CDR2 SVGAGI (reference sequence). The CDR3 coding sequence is TGTGCCAGCAGTTATTTGAACACTGAAGCTTTCTTT. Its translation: CASSYLNTEAFF.

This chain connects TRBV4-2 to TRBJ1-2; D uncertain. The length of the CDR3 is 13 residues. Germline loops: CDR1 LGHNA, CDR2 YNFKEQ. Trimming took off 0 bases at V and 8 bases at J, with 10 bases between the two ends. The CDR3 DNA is TGTGCCAGCAGCCAAGATCTCCAAGGAGGCTACACCTTC. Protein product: CASSQDLQGGYTF.

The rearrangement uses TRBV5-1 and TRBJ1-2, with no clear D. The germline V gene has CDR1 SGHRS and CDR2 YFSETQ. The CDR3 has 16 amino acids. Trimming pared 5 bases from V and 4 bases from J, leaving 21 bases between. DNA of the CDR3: TGCGCCAGCAGGGTTGGAAGCGGTGTCAGAACCTATGGCTACACCTTC. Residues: CASRVGSGVRTYGYTF.

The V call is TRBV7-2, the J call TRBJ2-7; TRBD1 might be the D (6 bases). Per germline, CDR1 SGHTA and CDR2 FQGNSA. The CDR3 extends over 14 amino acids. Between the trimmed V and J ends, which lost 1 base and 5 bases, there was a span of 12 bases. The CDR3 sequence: CASSLGQGFDEQYF. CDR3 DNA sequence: TGTGCCAGCAGCTTAGGGCAGGGGTTTGACGAGCAGTACTTC.

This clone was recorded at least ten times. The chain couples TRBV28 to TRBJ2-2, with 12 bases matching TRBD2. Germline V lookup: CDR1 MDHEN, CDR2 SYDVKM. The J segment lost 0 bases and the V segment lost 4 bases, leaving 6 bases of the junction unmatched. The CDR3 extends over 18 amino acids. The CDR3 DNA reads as TGTGCCAGCAGTTCTCCAGGACTAGCGGGAACGAACACCGGGGAGCTGTTTTTT. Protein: CASSSPGLAGTNTGELFF.

For the CDR3, the DNA is TGCGCCAGCAGCTTGGATGTAACGGGGAACGAGCAGTACTTC. This encodes CASSLDVTGNEQYF. V is TRBV5-1 and J is TRBJ2-7; possible D gene TRBD2, 5 bases. Germline V gene sequence: CDR1 SGHRS, CDR2 YFSETQ. V was trimmed by 0 bases and J by 5 bases, leaving 12 bases between them. This CDR3 region has 14 residues.

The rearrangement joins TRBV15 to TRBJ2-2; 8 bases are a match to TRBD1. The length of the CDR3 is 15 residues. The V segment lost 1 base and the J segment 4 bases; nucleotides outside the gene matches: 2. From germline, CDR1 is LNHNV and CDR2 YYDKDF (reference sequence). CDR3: CATSRGTGLTGELFF. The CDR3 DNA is TGTGCCACCAGCAGAGGGACAGGGCTCACCGGGGAGCTGTTTTTT.

CDR3 coding DNA: TGTGCCAGCAGCGGAACAGGGTGGATAGCCAAAAACATTCAGTACTTC. Encoded protein: CASSGTGWIAKNIQYF. The rearrangement uses TRBV9 and TRBJ2-4; a possible D gene is TRBD1 (6 bases). Trimming shortened V by 3 bases and J by 0 bases, and 13 bases separated the two germline ends. CDR1 and CDR2 (germline): SGDLS, YYNGEE. This CDR3 spans 16 amino acids.

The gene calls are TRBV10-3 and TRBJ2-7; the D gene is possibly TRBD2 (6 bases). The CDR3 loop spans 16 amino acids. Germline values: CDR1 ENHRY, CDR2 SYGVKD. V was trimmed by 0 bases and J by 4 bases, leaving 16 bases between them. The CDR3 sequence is CAISESGGRKRYEQYF. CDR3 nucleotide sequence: TGTGCCATCAGTGAGTCCGGAGGGCGGAAGCGGTACGAGCAGTACTTC.

The CDR3 bases are TGTGCCAGCAGCGTAGGGGGGCCGGCTGAAGCTTTCTTT. Its translation is CASSVGGPAEAFF. The gene calls are TRBV9 and TRBJ1-1, with a tentative D call TRBD1 (6 bases). This CDR3 is built from 13 residues. With 0 bases removed from V and 6 bases from J, the gap between germline ends came to 9 bases. In germline, CDR1 is SGDLS, CDR2 YYNGEE.

CDR3 bases: TGTGCCAGCAGTTTAGTCCAACACACAGATACGCAGTATTTT. Amino acids: CASSLVQHTDTQYF. The J gene is TRBJ2-3, the V gene TRBV27; D not resolved. Looked up from germline, CDR1 is MNHEY and CDR2 is SMNVEV (reference sequence). Trimming removed 2 bases at V and 2 bases at J, with 8 bases between. This CDR3 spans 14 amino acids.

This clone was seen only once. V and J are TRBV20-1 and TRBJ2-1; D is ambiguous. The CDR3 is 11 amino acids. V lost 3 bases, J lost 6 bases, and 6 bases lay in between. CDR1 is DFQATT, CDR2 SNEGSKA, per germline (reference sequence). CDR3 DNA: TGCAGTGCTAGTGCCTTCAATGAGCAGTTCTTC. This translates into CSASAFNEQFF.

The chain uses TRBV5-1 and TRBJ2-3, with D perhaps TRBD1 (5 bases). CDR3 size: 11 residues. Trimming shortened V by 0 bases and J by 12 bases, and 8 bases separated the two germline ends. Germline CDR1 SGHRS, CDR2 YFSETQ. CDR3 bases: TGCGCCAGCAGCTTGGGGACAAACCAGTATTTT. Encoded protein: CASSLGTNQYF.

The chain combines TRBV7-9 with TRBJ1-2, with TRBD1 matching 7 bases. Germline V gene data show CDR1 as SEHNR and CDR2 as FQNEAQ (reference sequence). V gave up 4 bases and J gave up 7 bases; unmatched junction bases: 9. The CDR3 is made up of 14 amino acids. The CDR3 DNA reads TGTGCCAGCAGCTCCGGACAGGTTCCCTTTGGCTACACCTTC. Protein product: CASSSGQVPFGYTF.

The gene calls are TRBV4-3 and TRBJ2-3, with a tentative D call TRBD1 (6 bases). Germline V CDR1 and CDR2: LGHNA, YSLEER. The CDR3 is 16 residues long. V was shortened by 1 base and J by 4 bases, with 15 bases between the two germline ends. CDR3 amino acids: CASSQGVGAMADTQYF. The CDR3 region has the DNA TGCGCCAGCAGCCAAGGGGTGGGGGCCATGGCAGATACGCAGTATTTT.